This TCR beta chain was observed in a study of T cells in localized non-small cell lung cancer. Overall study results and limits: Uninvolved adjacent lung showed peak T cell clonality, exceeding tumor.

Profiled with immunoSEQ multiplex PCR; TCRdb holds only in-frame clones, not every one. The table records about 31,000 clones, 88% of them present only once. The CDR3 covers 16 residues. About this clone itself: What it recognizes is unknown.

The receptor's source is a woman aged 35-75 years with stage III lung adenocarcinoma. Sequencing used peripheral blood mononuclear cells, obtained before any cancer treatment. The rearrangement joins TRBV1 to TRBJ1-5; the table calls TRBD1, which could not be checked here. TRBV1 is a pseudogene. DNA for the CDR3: TGCACCAGCACCGCCGCCGGGACAGGGAGGAGTCAGCCCCAGCATTTT. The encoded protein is CTSTAAGTGRSQPQHF.